The T cell receptor beta chain under discussion was sequenced for a study of T cell changes during pregnancy in multiple sclerosis. This clone was found once. TCRdb keeps only in-frame clones here, not all; method: immunoSEQ multiplex PCR. There are about 120,000 clones in the sample; under 95% occur only once, and 6.2% lies in the top ten. Trimming at V came to 3 bases and at J to 6 bases, leaving 10 bases not matched to a gene. CDR3 length equals 16 residues. From germline, CDR1 is SGHTA and CDR2 FQGNSA. The receptor was derived from a female donor with multiple sclerosis, enrolled in a pregnancy study. The sample was peripheral blood, taken before pregnancy. The chain links TRBV7-2 to TRBJ2-1, with 8 bases lining up with TRBD2. This chain's CDR3 is CASSFQLAEPTNEQFF. The CDR3 DNA reads as TGTGCCAGCAGCTTCCAACTAGCGGAACCCACCAATGAGCAGTTCTTC.